This TCR beta chain was sequenced for a study of cytotoxic CD8 clonotypes in ibrutinib-treated CLL. The CDR3 extends over 15 amino acids. Germline V gene lookup returns CDR1 MDHEN and CDR2 SYDVKM. The ends were cut back, 4 bases at V and 1 base at J, with 12 bases in the middle. Clones were sequenced by immunoSEQ multiplex PCR, and TCRdb holds only the in-frame ones, with some missing. The data hold roughly 250,000 clones, with 70% observed a single time. Source: PBMCs, taken after 24 months of ibrutinib treatment. The V and J genes are TRBV28 and TRBJ2-3; perhaps TRBD1 as D (5 bases). The clonotype originates from a human donor with chronic lymphocytic leukemia. CDR3 in amino acids: CASSSQGFGTDTQYF. CDR3 nucleotide sequence: TGTGCCAGCAGTTCCCAGGGTTTCGGCACAGATACGCAGTATTTT. Full variable domain (outside the CDR3, taken from reference TRBV28 and TRBJ2-3): DVKVTQSSRYLVKRTGEKVFLECVQDMDHENMFWYRQDPGLGLRLIYFSYDVKMKEKGDIPEGYSVSREKKERFSLILESASTNQTSMYLCASSSQGFGTDTQYFGPGTRLTVL.